This entry lists 22 T cell receptor beta chains sequenced from one sample in a study of Graves' ophthalmopathy and Graves' hyperthyroidism. CDR3 regions of TCR beta were amplified from RNA transcripts. HTBI primers served in a first-round RT-PCR, which a second-round multiplex PCR followed. One entry per CDR3 protein results from TCRdb running MiXCR on the multiplex PCR reads. The sample gives about 480,000 distinct CDR3 sequences, around 14% of which show up once; 8% to 10% is in the top ten. The sample consisted of blood. The origin of the receptors is a woman aged 25 to 39 with Graves' ophthalmopathy.

This clonotype has ten or more counts. The V call is TRBV4-1, the J call TRBJ2-7; D unresolved. V lost 0 bases and J lost 0, with 12 bases in between. The CDR3 has 16 amino acids. Looked up from germline, CDR1 is MGHRA and CDR2 is YSYEKL. DNA of the CDR3: TGCGCCAGCAGCCAAGATTCGGCCCCAAGCTCCTACGAGCAGTACTTC. Residues: CASSQDSAPSSYEQYF.

This clonotype was counted many times. This chain joins TRBV30 and TRBJ2-7; 13 bases agree with TRBD2. CDR1 GTSNPN and CDR2 SVGIG come from the germline V gene (reference sequence). J was trimmed by 4 bases and V by 6 bases; bases with no gene match: 6. CDR3 length: 14 amino acids. Here the CDR3 reads CACPGLAGRYEQYF. Here the CDR3 DNA reads TGTGCCTGCCCGGGACTAGCGGGGCGGTACGAGCAGTACTTC.

There are many counts of this clonotype. V usage is TRBV6-4 and J usage is TRBJ1-1, with D perhaps TRBD1 (6 bases). Per germline, CDR1 MRHNA and CDR2 SNTAGT. V lost 6 bases and J 0 bases, leaving 11 bases between the germline ends. The CDR3 has 14 amino acids. The CDR3 nucleotides are TGTGCCAGCAGACTGGACAGTATGAACACTGAAGCTTTCTTT. This translates into CASRLDSMNTEAFF.

The table lists this clonotype with a few counts. The chain combines TRBV19 with TRBJ1-6; D perhaps matches TRBD1 (5 bases). Germline V CDR1 and CDR2: LNHDA, SQIVND (reference sequence). The V end lost 3 bases, the J end lost 7 bases, and 13 bases lay between the germline ends. The CDR3 is made up of 15 amino acids. CDR3 sequence: CASSILGTFNSPLHF. CDR3 in DNA: TGTGCCAGTAGTATCCTCGGGACCTTCAATTCACCCCTCCACTTT.

Ten or more counts support this clonotype. The rearrangement joins TRBV4-1 to TRBJ2-5; TRBD1 agrees at 9 bases. This CDR3 contains 17 residues. The ends lost 4 bases at V and 4 bases at J; junction bases unmatched: 13. Per germline, CDR1 MGHRA and CDR2 YSYEKL. The CDR3 coding sequence is TGCGCCAGCAGCCTCCACCCTCGACAGGGGGTCGGAGAGACCCAGTACTTC. Its translation: CASSLHPRQGVGETQYF.

This clonotype appeared a few times. This chain joins TRBV30 and TRBJ1-1, with D perhaps TRBD1 (5 bases). V lost 0 bases and J lost 5, with 10 bases in between. CDR3 length equals 13 residues. CDR1 and CDR2 from the germline V gene are GTSNPN and SVGIG (reference sequence). CDR3 protein: CAWSVMGETEAFF. Written as DNA, the CDR3 is TGTGCCTGGAGTGTAATGGGGGAGACTGAAGCTTTCTTT. The variable domain in full, completed from reference TRBV30 and TRBJ1-1, reads SQTIHQWPATLVQPVGSPLSLECTVEGTSNPNLYWYRQAAGRGLQLLFYSVGIGQISSEVPQNLSASRPQDRQFILSSKKLLLSDSGFYLCAWSVMGETEAFFGQGTRLTVV.

This clonotype came up many times. The chain links TRBV20-1 to TRBJ2-5, with 12 positions matching TRBD2. The CDR3 contains 15 residues. V gave up 3 bases and J gave up 9 bases; unmatched junction bases: 11. Germline CDR1 and CDR2: DFQATT and SNEGSKA (reference sequence). CDR3: CSASEGLAGRSAQYF. CDR3 nucleotide sequence: TGCAGTGCTAGTGAAGGACTAGCGGGGAGATCGGCCCAGTACTTC.

In this sample, this clonotype turned up many times. This chain uses TRBV12-3 or TRBV12-4 with TRBJ1-2, with TRBD1 as a possible D gene (5 bases). This CDR3 comprises 15 residues. Trimming pared 4 bases from V and 3 bases from J, leaving 15 bases between. CDR3 bases: TGTGCCAGCAGTTCCTACCAGGGTGCAGACTATGGCTACACCTTC. Translation: CASSSYQGADYGYTF.

The rearrangement links TRBV5-1 to TRBJ2-5; 13 nucleotides agree with TRBD2. Germline CDR1 is SGHRS and CDR2 is YFSETQ. V was pared by 7 bases and J by 2 bases, with 2 bases of the junction left unmatched. This CDR3 is built from 14 residues. The CDR3, as DNA: TGCGCCAGCGGGACTAGCGGGGAGCAAGAGACCCAGTACTTC. Amino acids: CASGTSGEQETQYF. Drawing the rest from reference TRBV5-1 and TRBJ2-5, the complete variable domain is KAGVTQTPRYLIKTRGQQVTLSCSPISGHRSVSWYQQTPGQGLQFLFEYFSETQRNKGNFPGRFSGRQFSNSRSEMNVSTLELGDSALYLCASGTSGEQETQYFGPGTRLLVL.

The sample holds one count of this clonotype. The CDR3 here is CASSLVGGRQYEQYF. In DNA form, the CDR3 reads TGTGCCAGCAGCTTGGTCGGGGGACGACAGTACGAGCAGTACTTC. V gene TRBV7-2 combines with J gene TRBJ2-7; the D gene is possibly TRBD2 (6 bases). Trimming cost V 3 bases and J 4 bases, with 16 bases left between them. The germline CDR1 and CDR2 sequences are SGHTA and FQGNSA. The CDR3 consists of 15 residues.

The table lists this clonotype with a few counts. The V call is TRBV6-1, the J call TRBJ2-1; no reliable D call. The CDR3 loop spans 15 amino acids. Trimming left V 4 bases short and J 9 bases short, with 19 bases between. Germline-derived CDR1 and CDR2 are MNHNS and SASEGT. CDR3 residues: CASSGNGSPGGEQFF. The CDR3 bases are TGTGCCAGCAGTGGCAATGGGTCTCCCGGTGGTGAGCAGTTCTTC.

This clonotype came up many times. The CDR3 sequence: CASSDLGGYYGYTF. CDR3 DNA: TGTGCCAGCAGTGATCTGGGGGGGTACTATGGCTACACCTTC. This chain uses TRBV6-1 with TRBJ1-2; possible D gene TRBD1, 5 bases. There are 14 residues in the CDR3. V lost 3 bases to trimming and J lost 3 bases, with 11 bases between them. Germline V CDR1 and CDR2: MNHNS, SASEGT.

This clonotype was seen only a few times. V gene TRBV30 combines with J gene TRBJ2-2; D is possibly TRBD1 (6 bases). The ends were cut back, 2 bases at V and 0 bases at J, with 7 bases in the middle. The length of the CDR3 is 14 residues. CDR1 and CDR2 from the germline V gene are GTSNPN and SVGIG (reference sequence). The CDR3 loop is CAWSRGTNTGELFF. In DNA form, the CDR3 reads TGTGCCTGGAGTAGGGGGACGAACACCGGGGAGCTGTTTTTT.

About this clonotype: A single base separates this from a much larger clone, so it may be a read error. The chain couples TRBV11-1 to TRBJ1-5; D is possibly TRBD1 (5 bases). This CDR3 is built from 14 residues. CDR1 and CDR2 (germline): SGHAT, FQDESV (reference sequence). The CDR3 region has the DNA TGTGCCTGCAGCTTACAAGGGGCTCAGCAGCCCCAGCATTTT. Its protein is CACSLQGAQQPQHF.

This clonotype was recorded at least ten times. V gene TRBV20-1 combines with J gene TRBJ1-1; TRBD1 matches at 8 bases. V gave up 7 bases and J gave up 3 bases; unmatched junction bases: 4. The CDR3 is 12 amino acids. CDR1 and CDR2 (germline): DFQATT, SNEGSKA (reference sequence). This chain's CDR3 is CSVEGQDTEAFF. CDR3 nucleotide sequence: TGCAGTGTTGAGGGACAGGACACTGAAGCTTTCTTT.

This clonotype was seen ten or more times. The chain combines TRBV2 with TRBJ2-7; 11 positions agree with TRBD1. Germline V CDR1 and CDR2: SNHLY, FYNNEI. Trimming at V came to 8 bases and at J to 6 bases, leaving 3 bases not matched to a gene. This CDR3 has 12 residues. The CDR3 DNA reads as TGTGCCAGCGGGACAGGGGGAGGCGAGCAGTACTTC. It is translated as CASGTGGGEQYF.

This clonotype was counted at least ten times. The gene calls are TRBV6-2 or TRBV6-3 and TRBJ2-2; no firm D call. Per the germline V gene, CDR1 is MNHEY and CDR2 is SVGEGT. The CDR3 covers 14 residues. V dropped 2 bases and J dropped 4 bases, with 8 bases sitting between them. As DNA, the CDR3 is TGTGCCAGCAGTTACCAGCAAGGCACCGGGGAGCTGTTTTTT. Its protein is CASSYQQGTGELFF.

This clonotype was observed many times. CDR3 loop: CASKENLRHEAFF. DNA for the CDR3: TGTGCCAGTAAGGAGAACCTCCGGCATGAAGCTTTCTTT. The rearrangement uses TRBV19 and TRBJ1-1; D gene unclear. The CDR3 contains 13 residues. Germline V gives CDR1 LNHDA, CDR2 SQIVND (reference sequence). V was pared by 7 bases and J by 7 bases, with 16 bases between.

This clonotype was detected ten times or more. V usage is TRBV11-2 and J usage is TRBJ2-6, with D maybe TRBD2 (5 bases). Germline values: CDR1 SGHAT, CDR2 FQNNGV. V lost 0 bases, J lost 0 bases, and 15 bases lay in between. The CDR3 consists of 19 residues. The CDR3 reads CASSLESVYGVSGANVLTF. The CDR3 DNA is TGTGCCAGCAGCTTAGAATCGGTCTACGGGGTCTCTGGGGCCAACGTCCTGACTTTC.

Many counts were recorded for this clonotype. The gene calls are TRBV5-1 and TRBJ1-1; 8 bases are a match to TRBD1. CDR1 and CDR2 from the germline V gene are SGHRS and YFSETQ. V lost 0 bases and J lost 1; bases outside the gene matches: 2. This CDR3 has 15 amino acids. The CDR3 sequence is CASSLAQGANTEAFF. Written as DNA, the CDR3 is TGCGCCAGCAGCTTGGCGCAGGGGGCGAACACTGAAGCTTTCTTT.

This clonotype was observed at least ten times. The chain couples TRBV7-2 to TRBJ1-2, with D unresolved. Germline CDR1 SGHTA, CDR2 FQGNSA. Trimming shortened V by 8 bases and J by 2 bases, and 9 bases separated the two germline ends. This CDR3 has 12 residues. This CDR3 reads CASGRENYGYTF. Here the CDR3 DNA reads TGTGCCAGCGGCCGGGAGAACTATGGCTACACCTTC.

This clonotype was counted a few times. The V and J genes are TRBV20-1 and TRBJ2-4; D gene ambiguous. V lost 5 bases and J 1 base, leaving 9 bases between the germline ends. Germline CDR1 DFQATT, CDR2 SNEGSKA (reference sequence). CDR3 size: 13 residues. In nucleotides, the CDR3 is TGCAGTGCTCCCGTGGTGGCCAAAAACATTCAGTACTTC. It yields the protein CSAPVVAKNIQYF.